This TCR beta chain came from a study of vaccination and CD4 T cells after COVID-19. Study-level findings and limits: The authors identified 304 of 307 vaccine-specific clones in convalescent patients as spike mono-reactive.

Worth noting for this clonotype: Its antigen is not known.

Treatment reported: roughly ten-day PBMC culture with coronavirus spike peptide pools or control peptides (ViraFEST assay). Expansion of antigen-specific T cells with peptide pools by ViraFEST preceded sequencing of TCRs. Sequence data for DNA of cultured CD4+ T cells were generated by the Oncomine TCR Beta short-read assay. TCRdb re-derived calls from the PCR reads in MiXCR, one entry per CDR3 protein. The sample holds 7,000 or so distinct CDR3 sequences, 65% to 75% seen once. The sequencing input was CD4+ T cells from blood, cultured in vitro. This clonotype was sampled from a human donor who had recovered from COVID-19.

CDR3 sequence (DNA): TGTGCCAGCAGATACGGACTAGTTGGAGGCTACGAGCAGTACTTC. The encoded protein is CASRYGLVGGYEQYF. The chain joins TRBV6-2 or TRBV6-3 to TRBJ2-7; 7 nucleotides match TRBD2. The CDR3 covers 15 residues. CDR1 and CDR2 from the germline V gene are MNHEY and SVGEGT. The V and J ends lost 6 bases and 3 bases, in that order; junction bases with no gene match: 11.